Given below is one T cell receptor beta chain in context. Some clones are missing from TCRdb's copy, which holds only in-frame ones; the method was immunoSEQ multiplex PCR. Of roughly 90,000 clones listed, 75% to 90% are singletons. The data stem from a study of blood T cell repertoires in COVID-19. The CDR3 sequence is 15 residues long. Losses at the gene ends were 5 bases for V and 4 bases for J; bases not matched to a gene: 8. CDR1 and CDR2 from the germline V gene are SGHVS and FNYEAQ. The chain uses TRBV7-6 and TRBJ2-7; TRBD1 matches at 10 bases. The sample was peripheral blood. The receptor's source is a human donor in a cohort sampled during active COVID-19. CDR3 nucleotide sequence: TGTGCCAGCAGCCGGACAGGGACAGGGGATTACGAGCAGTACTTC. The encoded protein is CASSRTGTGDYEQYF.